This T cell receptor beta chain was observed in a study of T cells after yellow fever vaccination. General observations from the study: After the booster, over 95% of CD4 and approximately 87% of CD8 primary-response clones were re-detected.

V shed 2 bases and J shed 7 bases, with 23 bases lying between them. This CDR3 region has 17 residues. Germline V gene data show CDR1 as KGHSH and CDR2 as LQKENI. The sample holds one count of this clonotype. What it recognizes is unknown. Each CDR3 protein gets one entry after TCRdb re-called the 5' RACE reads with MiXCR. The sample consists of 200,000 to 300,000 distinct CDR3 sequences, 10% to 15% of them appearing once. This receptor was obtained from a man aged 25 to 45 who received the YFV17D yellow fever vaccine. Source: CD4+ T cells sorted from PBMCs, taken 45 days after the yellow fever booster vaccination. The chain couples TRBV18 to TRBJ1-2, with D uncertain. CDR3 bases: TGTGCCAGCTCACCATTCTCGCTGGATGCGAGATCGGGTGGCTACACCTTC. This codes for CASSPFSLDARSGGYTF.